The clone carrying this T cell receptor (beta chain) has at least ten counts. As yet, its antigen is unknown. Trimming cost V 9 bases and J 7 bases; bases outside gene matches: 13. This CDR3 region has 16 residues. The germline gives CDR1 KGHDR, CDR2 SFDVKD. This sample is drawn from a study of T cells in Graves' hyperthyroidism and ophthalmopathy. Study results and caveats: In validation, the model predicted ophthalmopathy. These predictions came a median approximately six months before onset. Blood also held most thyroid clonotypes expanded beyond 0.001.

Diagnostic assessment was based on clinical symptoms, serum thyroxine and TRAb, thyroid ultrasound and orbital computed tomography. RNA transcripts served as the template for amplifying TCR beta CDR3 regions. Primed by the HTBI set, a first-round RT-PCR was run on the TCR CDR3. TCRdb used MiXCR to reprocess the multiplex PCR reads, holding one entry per CDR3 protein. Of under 350,000 distinct CDR3 sequences in the sample, 21% were seen once. What was sequenced was blood. The clonotype originates from a woman aged 50 to 65 with Graves' hyperthyroidism. The V and J genes are TRBV24-1 and TRBJ2-2; 10 nucleotides align to TRBD1. CDR3 DNA sequence: TGTGCCACCGCCCGTGGGGACAGGGGACGTGGCGGGGAGCTGTTTTTT. Protein product: CATARGDRGRGGELFF.